Presented here are 4 T cell receptor beta chains from one specimen sequenced in a study of somatic reversion in DOCK8 deficiency. One-step amplicon PCR with EuroClonality-NGS primers amplified TRB from roughly 92 ng genomic DNA. TCRdb re-called the multiplex PCR reads with MiXCR, one entry per CDR3 protein. The sample shows more than 2,500 distinct CDR3 sequences, around a quarter of them seen only once. The sequenced sample was peripheral blood. The receptors derive from a human donor in good health.

By sample fraction, this clonotype is large. The chain joins TRBV5-6 to TRBJ2-7; 9 bases fit TRBD2. CDR3 length: 17 amino acids. From germline, CDR1 is SGHDT and CDR2 YYEEEE. Trimming took 0 bases from V and 0 from J; bases not matched to a gene: 7. The CDR3 region is CASSLEASGNPSYEQYF. Written as DNA, the CDR3 is TGTGCCAGCAGCTTGGAGGCTAGCGGGAACCCCTCCTACGAGCAGTACTTC.

The J gene is TRBJ1-3, the V gene TRBV6-1; D remains unclear. This CDR3 has 15 amino acids. Trimming cost V 7 bases and J 0 bases, with 13 bases left between them. Germline CDR1 MNHNS, CDR2 SASEGT. The CDR3 DNA is TGTGCCAGCAATATTGGGGTCGACTCTGGAAACACCATATATTTT. It specifies CASNIGVDSGNTIYF.

The table lists this clonotype with a few counts. The V call is TRBV4-2, the J call TRBJ2-7; D is ambiguous. The CDR3 covers 14 residues. The germline V gene encodes CDR1 LGHNA and CDR2 YNFKEQ. With 0 bases removed from V and 3 bases from J, the gap between germline ends came to 9 bases. This chain's CDR3 is CASSQDPASYEQYF. In DNA, the CDR3 is TGTGCCAGCAGCCAAGATCCGGCTAGCTACGAGCAGTACTTC.

This clonotype is medium-sized within its sample. The gene calls are TRBV7-9 and TRBJ1-5; 7 positions match TRBD1. V shed 4 bases, J shed 5 bases, and the junction held 11 bases outside the gene matches. CDR3 length: 16 residues. Germline CDR1 reads SEHNR; CDR2 reads FQNEAQ (reference sequence). CDR3 protein: CASSSTGSPWDQPQHF. In DNA form, the CDR3 reads TGTGCCAGCAGCTCGACAGGGTCCCCGTGGGATCAGCCCCAGCATTTT. Based on the CDR3 plus reference TRBV7-9 and TRBJ1-5, the full variable domain is DTGVSQNPRHKITKRGQNVTFRCDPISEHNRLYWYRQTLGQGPEFLTYFQNEAQLEKSRLLSDRFSAERPKGSFSTLEIQRTEQGDSAMYLCASSSTGSPWDQPQHFGDGTRLSIL.